Presented here are 20 T cell receptor beta chains from one specimen sequenced in a study of response to subunit inactivated influenza vaccine. TCRdb re-called the RT-PCR reads with MiXCR, one entry per CDR3 protein. The data contain some 800,000 distinct CDR3 sequences, approximately 21% of them singletons. The material was PBMCs from blood, obtained 5 to 6 days after vaccination. The receptor source for this set is a man in his forties or fifties who received an inactivated influenza vaccine.

The chain employs TRBV27 and TRBJ1-5; the D gene is possibly TRBD1 (5 bases). The germline V gene encodes CDR1 MNHEY and CDR2 SMNVEV (reference sequence). CDR3 length: 16 amino acids. The V gene lost 5 bases and the J gene lost 2 bases, with 16 bases spanning the gap. CDR3 bases: TGTGCCAGCAGTCCTCTGGGGGGAATGGGCAATCAGCCCCAGCATTTT. This translates into CASSPLGGMGNQPQHF.

The rearrangement uses TRBV6-5 and TRBJ2-1; 10 nucleotides line up with TRBD2. Germline V gene sequence: CDR1 MNHEY, CDR2 SVGAGI. The CDR3 spans 16 residues. V lost 0 bases, J lost 7 bases, and 6 bases stayed unmatched. CDR3 DNA: TGTGCCAGCAGTTACTCGAGGACTAGCGGTGGGAATGAGCAGTTCTTC. This gives the protein CASSYSRTSGGNEQFF.

This clonotype came up many times. The chain has TRBV12-3 or TRBV12-4 and TRBJ1-4, with D perhaps TRBD1 (5 bases). Trimming removed 5 bases from V and 7 bases from J, with 17 bases in between. The CDR3 is 15 amino acids. The DNA for the CDR3 is TGTGCCAGCAGTGGGTACCAGGGTGAGGCTGAAAAACTGTTTTTT. Translating gives CASSGYQGEAEKLFF.

This clonotype was recorded many times. The V call is TRBV21-1, the J call TRBJ2-5. TRBV21-1 is a pseudogene segment. This CDR3 spans 13 amino acids. The CDR3 is CASSKRRQETQYF. Written as DNA, the CDR3 is TGTGCCAGCAGCAAGAGGAGACAAGAGACCCAGTACTTC.

This clonotype has at least ten counts. This chain joins TRBV29-1 and TRBJ2-1; 7 bases agree with TRBD2. Losses at the gene ends were 6 bases for V and 7 bases for J; bases not matched to a gene: 12. From germline, CDR1 is SQVTM and CDR2 ANQGSEA. The CDR3 is 14 amino acids. The CDR3 DNA sequence: TGCAGCGTCTTTGACTACGGGACTATAAATGAGCAGTTCTTC. Translation gives CSVFDYGTINEQFF.

This clonotype has a single count. The V call is TRBV28, the J call TRBJ1-5, with D maybe TRBD1 (6 bases). Germline V gives CDR1 MDHEN, CDR2 SYDVKM. Trimming took off 2 bases at V and 3 bases at J, with 11 bases between the two ends. CDR3 length equals 15 residues. This CDR3 is CASSLNGQYNQPQHF. DNA for the CDR3: TGTGCCAGCAGTTTAAATGGACAGTACAATCAGCCCCAGCATTTT.

The V call is TRBV29-1, the J call TRBJ2-3; D might be TRBD1 or TRBD2, each matching 5 bases. The V and J ends lost 6 bases and 0 bases respectively, with 19 bases between them. This CDR3 has 16 amino acids. Looked up from germline, CDR1 is SQVTM and CDR2 is ANQGSEA. This chain's CDR3 is CSVRLRDPLSTDTQYF. CDR3 DNA: TGCAGCGTCCGCTTGAGGGACCCCTTAAGCACAGATACGCAGTATTTT.

The chain joins TRBV6-2 or TRBV6-3 to TRBJ1-1; no firm D call. CDR3 length: 12 amino acids. CDR1 and CDR2 (germline): MNHEY, SVGEGT. V was cut by 0 bases and J by 7 bases, with 6 bases left in between. CDR3 sequence (DNA): TGTGCCAGCAGTTACTCCCGCATTGAAGCTTTCTTT. Protein: CASSYSRIEAFF.

This clonotype was recorded a few times. This chain uses TRBV9 with TRBJ2-5; possible D gene TRBD2, 6 bases. CDR3 length equals 15 residues. From germline, CDR1 is SGDLS and CDR2 YYNGEE. V lost 0 bases to trimming and J lost 5 bases, with 14 bases between them. The CDR3 region is CASSVVGGVWETQYF. The DNA for the CDR3 is TGTGCCAGCAGCGTAGTCGGAGGGGTCTGGGAGACCCAGTACTTC.

V is TRBV29-1 and J is TRBJ2-3, with D hard to call. The CDR3 totals 13 residues. The V gene lost 3 bases and the J gene lost 8 bases, with 15 bases spanning the gap. Germline lookup yields CDR1 SQVTM and CDR2 ANQGSEA. The DNA for the CDR3 is TGCAGCGTTGATCAGGTATCGGTCGGTACGCAGTATTTT. Its translation: CSVDQVSVGTQYF.

The chain uses TRBV5-1 and TRBJ2-2; D might be TRBD2 (6 bases). Germline V gene sequence: CDR1 SGHRS, CDR2 YFSETQ. The CDR3 consists of 16 residues. V gave up 7 bases and J gave up 1 base, with 17 bases separating them. CDR3 region: CASHLGISGNTGELFF. CDR3 nucleotides: TGCGCCAGCCACCTAGGGATTAGCGGGAACACCGGGGAGCTGTTTTTT. Using reference TRBV5-1 and TRBJ2-2 for the parts outside the CDR3, the full variable domain is KAGVTQTPRYLIKTRGQQVTLSCSPISGHRSVSWYQQTPGQGLQFLFEYFSETQRNKGNFPGRFSGRQFSNSRSEMNVSTLELGDSALYLCASHLGISGNTGELFFGEGSRLTVL.

CDR3 sequence: CASSTGTSGAQYF. Written as DNA, the CDR3 is TGTGCCAGCAGTACTGGGACTAGCGGGGCCCAGTACTTC. The gene calls are TRBV12-3 or TRBV12-4 and TRBJ2-5; 13 bases align to TRBD2. J lost 9 bases, V lost 5 bases, and 3 bases had no gene match. This CDR3 has 13 residues.

The genes are TRBV19 and TRBJ2-2; D is ambiguous. Trimming cost V 4 bases and J 5 bases, with 11 bases left between them. Germline V CDR1 and CDR2: LNHDA, SQIVND (reference sequence). CDR3 size: 14 residues. In nucleotides, the CDR3 is TGTGCCAGTAGTACCAAGACCGTTACCGGGGAGCTGTTTTTT. It is translated as CASSTKTVTGELFF.

The rearrangement links TRBV11-2 to TRBJ2-7, with D possibly matching TRBD1 (6 bases). The CDR3 is 15 residues long. The V and J ends lost 2 bases and 1 base respectively, with 12 bases between them. CDR1 SGHAT and CDR2 FQNNGV come from the germline V gene. CDR3 loop: CASSLQGSWSYEQYF. CDR3 coding DNA: TGTGCCAGCAGCTTACAGGGGAGTTGGTCCTACGAGCAGTACTTC.

The sample holds a few counts of this clonotype. The rearrangement uses TRBV12-3 or TRBV12-4 and TRBJ2-1; 7 nucleotides match TRBD2. The CDR3 extends over 15 amino acids. V shed 3 bases, J shed 10 bases, and the junction held 12 bases outside the gene matches. The chain's CDR3 is CASSLISSGHPEQFF. DNA for the CDR3: TGTGCCAGCAGTTTGATTTCTAGCGGCCATCCCGAGCAGTTCTTC.

In nucleotides, the CDR3 is TGCGCCAGCAGCCAAGATAGGACGTTAGGATTGAGTAATGAAAAACTGTTTTTT. Translated, it gives CASSQDRTLGLSNEKLFF. V and J are TRBV4-3 and TRBJ1-4; no firm D call. The CDR3 is 18 residues long. Germline values: CDR1 LGHNA, CDR2 YSLEER. The V gene lost 0 bases and the J gene lost 4 bases, with 18 bases spanning the gap.

The rearrangement links TRBV15 to TRBJ2-1; no definite D call. This CDR3 spans 14 amino acids. Per germline, CDR1 LNHNV and CDR2 YYDKDF (reference sequence). Trimming removed 1 base from V and 8 bases from J, with 12 bases in between. CDR3 sequence: CATSRGVGGYEQFF. As DNA, the CDR3 is TGTGCCACCAGCAGAGGCGTAGGTGGATATGAGCAGTTCTTC.

This clonotype came up a few times. This sequence joins TRBV10-3 and TRBJ2-3; 7 nucleotides align to TRBD2. The V gene's germline CDR1 is ENHRY and CDR2 SYGVKD. This CDR3 contains 19 residues. Unmatched junction bases numbered 19, after V lost 5 bases and J lost 2 bases. CDR3 in DNA: TGTGCCATCAGTCAACCCCTGGGGGGGGGAGTCGAATTCACAGATACGCAGTATTTT. Translating gives CAISQPLGGGVEFTDTQYF.

This clonotype was seen a handful of times. V usage is TRBV9 and J usage is TRBJ2-5; 12 positions match TRBD2. The CDR3 spans 19 residues. CDR1 is SGDLS and CDR2 is YYNGEE in the germline V gene. J was trimmed by 4 bases and V by 0 bases; bases with no gene match: 13. CDR3: CASSVGDLAGGPFPETQYF. The CDR3 nucleotides are TGTGCCAGCAGCGTAGGGGATCTAGCGGGAGGGCCATTCCCAGAGACCCAGTACTTC.

This clonotype was seen once. No conserved phenylalanine or tryptophan is present at the end of the CDR3, so a read error is the likely explanation. The chain uses TRBV10-3 and TRBJ2-7; TRBD1 matches 7 bases. This CDR3 region has 12 residues. The V and J ends lost 6 bases and 7 bases, in that order; junction bases with no gene match: 6. Germline CDR1 reads ENHRY; CDR2 reads SYGVKD. This chain's CDR3 is CAISITGVEQYY. CDR3 bases: TGTGCCATCAGCATTACAGGGGTTGAGCAGTACTAC.